This T cell receptor (beta chain) was sequenced in a study of T cell responses to AZD1222 COVID-19 vaccine. Study-level information: Samples with a second dose at about 4 or about 12 weeks were pooled together. Points from the study as a whole: The reported proportion of spike-specific TCRs targeting unmutated variant regions was nearly half. Just 5 to 7 AZD1222 recipients were seropositive at baseline.

TCRdb keeps only in-frame clones here, not all; method: immunoSEQ multiplex PCR. This sample has 150,000 to 200,000 clones, with about nine tenths found just once. This CDR3 spans 15 amino acids. V gave up 9 bases and J gave up 5 bases, with 17 bases separating them. Per germline, CDR1 MNHNY and CDR2 SVGAGI (reference sequence). This clone appeared a single time. As yet, its antigen is unknown. The chain recombines TRBV6-6 with TRBJ1-6; TRBD1 might be the D (5 bases). Specimen: peripheral blood, collected on day 0 of AZD1222 vaccination. The source of this sequence is an adult in good health. In nucleotides, the CDR3 is TGTGCCAGTTCCCAGGTGGGAGGGGATAATTCACCCCTCCACTTT. Translation: CASSQVGGDNSPLHF.